This T cell receptor beta chain was sequenced in a study of Ad26.COV2.S vaccination and SARS-CoV-2 variants. General observations from the study: The TCR breadth and depth analyses may have produced an underestimate of total T cell responses. Substantial post-vaccination breadth of spike-specific CD8+ and CD4+ T cell responses was reported. Vaccine recipients surpassed placebo recipients in spike-specific TCR breadth.

Trimming took 3 bases from V and 3 from J, leaving 15 bases between them. The CDR3 loop spans 15 amino acids. CDR1 and CDR2 from the germline V gene are MNHEY and SMNVEV (reference sequence). The repertoire was sequenced with immunoSEQ multiplex PCR; TCRdb's copy has only in-frame clones and lacks some. The table includes just over 350,000 clones, roughly 81% detected once. Notes on this clone: Antigen specificity is unknown.

Specified treatment: about 20 received Ad26.COV2.S at low or high dose, single or two shots; five or six received placebo; per-sample allocation not given. Day 63 after the first vaccine or placebo injection was the time point for sampling. The clonotype comes from a person between 18 and 65 years old who received the Ad26.COV2.S COVID-19 vaccine or a placebo. The chain recombines TRBV27 with TRBJ2-7, with a weak D call TRBD1 (5 bases). The sequenced sample was peripheral blood, obtained in a trial of Ad26.COV2.S vaccine versus placebo. The CDR3 here is CASSFLFDSSYEQYF. DNA for the CDR3: TGTGCCAGCAGTTTTTTGTTCGACAGTAGCTACGAGCAGTACTTC.